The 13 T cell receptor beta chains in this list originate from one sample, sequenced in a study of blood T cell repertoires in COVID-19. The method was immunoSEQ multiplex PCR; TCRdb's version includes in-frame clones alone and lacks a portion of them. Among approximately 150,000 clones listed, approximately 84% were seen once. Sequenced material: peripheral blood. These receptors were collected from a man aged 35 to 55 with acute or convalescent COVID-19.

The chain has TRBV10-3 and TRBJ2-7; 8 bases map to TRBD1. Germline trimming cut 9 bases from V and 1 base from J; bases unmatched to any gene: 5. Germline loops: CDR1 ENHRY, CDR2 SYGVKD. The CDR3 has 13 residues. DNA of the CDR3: TGTGCCATTCGGACAGGGTCATCCTACGAGCAGTACTTC. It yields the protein CAIRTGSSYEQYF.

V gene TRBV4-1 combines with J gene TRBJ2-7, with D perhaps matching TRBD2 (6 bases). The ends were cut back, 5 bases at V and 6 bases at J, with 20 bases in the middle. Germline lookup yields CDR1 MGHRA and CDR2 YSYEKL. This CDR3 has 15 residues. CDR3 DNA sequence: TGCGCCAGCAGCGCCTATGGACAAGGCGGGGCCGAGCAGTACTTC. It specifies CASSAYGQGGAEQYF.

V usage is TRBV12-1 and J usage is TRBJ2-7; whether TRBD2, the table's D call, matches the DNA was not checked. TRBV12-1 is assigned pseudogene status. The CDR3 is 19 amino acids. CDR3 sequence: CASSFAVGLAGGRSYEQYF. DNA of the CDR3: TGTGCCAGCAGCTTTGCCGTGGGACTAGCGGGGGGTCGCTCCTACGAGCAGTACTTC.

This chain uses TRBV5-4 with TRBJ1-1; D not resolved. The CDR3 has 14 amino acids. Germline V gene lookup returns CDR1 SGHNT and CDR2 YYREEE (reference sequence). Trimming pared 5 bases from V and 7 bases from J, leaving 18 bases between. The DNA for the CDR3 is TGTGCCAGCAGACCCGCTCGAGGGAGGGATGAAGCTTTCTTT. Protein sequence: CASRPARGRDEAFF.

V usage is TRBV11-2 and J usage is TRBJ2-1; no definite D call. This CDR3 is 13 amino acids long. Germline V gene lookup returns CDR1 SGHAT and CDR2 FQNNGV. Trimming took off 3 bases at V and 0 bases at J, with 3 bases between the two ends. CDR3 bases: TGTGCCAGCAGCTTTAGCTCCTACAATGAGCAGTTCTTC. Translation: CASSFSSYNEQFF.

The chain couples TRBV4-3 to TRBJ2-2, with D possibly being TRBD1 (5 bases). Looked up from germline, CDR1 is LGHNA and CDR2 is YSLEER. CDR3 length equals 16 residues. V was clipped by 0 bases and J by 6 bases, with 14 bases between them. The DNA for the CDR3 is TGCGCCAGCAGCCAAGATGAGACAGTCTTTCCCGGGGAGCTGTTTTTT. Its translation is CASSQDETVFPGELFF.

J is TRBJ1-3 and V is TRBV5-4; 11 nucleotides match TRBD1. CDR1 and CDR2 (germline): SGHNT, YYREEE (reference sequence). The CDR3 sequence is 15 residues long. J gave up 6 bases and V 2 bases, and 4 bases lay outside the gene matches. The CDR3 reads CASSLGQGAENTIYF. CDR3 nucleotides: TGTGCCAGCAGCTTAGGACAGGGGGCCGAAAACACCATATATTTT.

The CDR3 loop reads CASSPEAGTAGIQYF. The DNA for the CDR3 is TGCGCCAGCAGCCCGGAAGCGGGGACGGCGGGAATTCAGTACTTC. The chain links TRBV5-1 to TRBJ2-4, with TRBD2 identical over 7 bases. The CDR3 length is 15 residues. The trim removed 4 bases at V and 10 bases at J, leaving 14 bases unmatched. CDR1 SGHRS and CDR2 YFSETQ come from the germline V gene.

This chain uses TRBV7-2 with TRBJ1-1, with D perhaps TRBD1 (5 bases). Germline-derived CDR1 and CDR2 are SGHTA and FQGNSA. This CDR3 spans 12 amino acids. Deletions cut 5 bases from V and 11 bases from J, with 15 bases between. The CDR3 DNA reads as TGTGCCAGCAGCCCTAGGGGAATGAGGGCTTTCTTT. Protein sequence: CASSPRGMRAFF.

Here the CDR3 reads CASVAGGSETQYF. The DNA of the CDR3 is TGTGCCAGCGTAGCGGGGGGTTCAGAGACCCAGTACTTC. V and J are TRBV7-7 and TRBJ2-5; 10 bases are shared with TRBD2. The CDR3 sequence is 13 residues long. CDR1 and CDR2 from the germline V gene are SSHAT and FNYEAQ (reference sequence). V lost 8 bases, J lost 4 bases, and 4 bases stayed unmatched.

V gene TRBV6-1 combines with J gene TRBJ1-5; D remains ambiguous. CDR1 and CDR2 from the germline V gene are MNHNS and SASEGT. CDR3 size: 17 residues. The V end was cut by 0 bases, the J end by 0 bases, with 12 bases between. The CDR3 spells CASSEARLRISNQPQHF. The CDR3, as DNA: TGTGCCAGCAGTGAAGCTAGACTACGGATTAGCAATCAGCCCCAGCATTTT.

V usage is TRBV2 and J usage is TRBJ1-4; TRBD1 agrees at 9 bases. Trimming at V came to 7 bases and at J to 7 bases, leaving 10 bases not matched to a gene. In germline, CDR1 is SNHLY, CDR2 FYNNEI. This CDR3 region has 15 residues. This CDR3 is CASNLQGAVGEKLFF. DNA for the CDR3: TGTGCCAGCAACCTACAGGGGGCTGTAGGTGAAAAACTGTTTTTT. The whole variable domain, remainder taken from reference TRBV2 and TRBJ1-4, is EPEVTQTPSHQVTQMGQEVILRCVPISNHLYFYWYRQILGQKVEFLVSFYNNEISEKSEIFDDQFSVERPDGSNFTLKIRSTKLEDSAMYFCASNLQGAVGEKLFFGSGTQLSVL.

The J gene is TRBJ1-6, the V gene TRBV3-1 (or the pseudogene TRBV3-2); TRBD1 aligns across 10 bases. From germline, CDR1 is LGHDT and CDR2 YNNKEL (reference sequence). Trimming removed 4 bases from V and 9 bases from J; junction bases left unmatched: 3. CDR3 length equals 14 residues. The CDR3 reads CASSPRQGASPLHF. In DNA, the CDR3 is TGTGCCAGCAGCCCGAGACAGGGGGCTTCACCCCTCCACTTT.